This T cell receptor (beta chain) is from a study of shared clonotypes between healthy human individuals. Positive CCR7 selection of CD45RO-negative cells yielded the naive CD8 cells, and terminally differentiated effector memory CD45RA+ cells were excluded. The table came from immunoSEQ multiplex PCR; TCRdb's copy has only in-frame clones and leaves some out. The sample yields some 800,000 clones, 85% to 95% seen once. Between the trimmed V and J ends, which lost 6 bases and 15 bases, there was a span of 15 bases. The CDR3 has 11 residues. The germline V gene has CDR1 SEHNR and CDR2 FQNEAQ (reference sequence).

The sample comprised naive CD8+ T cells sorted from blood. This sequence was found in a man aged 25-45 years in good health. This chain uses TRBV7-9 with TRBJ2-1; D is undetermined. For the CDR3, the DNA is TGTGCCAGCAGAGACGGACGTAATCTGTTCTTC. This sequence encodes CASRDGRNLFF. Filled out from reference TRBV7-9 and TRBJ2-1, the complete variable domain reads DTGVSQNPRHKITKRGQNVTFRCDPISEHNRLYWYRQTLGQGPEFLTYFQNEAQLEKSRLLSDRFSAERPKGSFSTLEIQRTEQGDSAMYLCASRDGRNLFFGPGTRLTVL.